One sample yielded the 2 T cell receptor beta chains listed below, sequenced in a study of identical twins. TCRdb itself ran the 5' RACE reads through MiXCR, one entry per CDR3 protein. The sample has some 690,000 distinct CDR3 sequences; about 20% are singletons. The sample also formed part of further work on T cells expressing NK-cell markers.

Sequencing was done on a sample of PBMCs. The receptors originated from a woman between 18 and 29 years old in good health.

The V gene is TRBV12-5, the J gene TRBJ2-3, with no clear D. Between the trimmed V and J ends, which lost 5 bases and 2 bases, there was a span of 11 bases. The CDR3 loop spans 14 amino acids. Germline CDR1 LGHNT, CDR2 FRNRAP. The CDR3 region has the DNA TGTGCTAGTGGTCTCCCCAGATCCACAGATACGCAGTATTTT. Protein sequence: CASGLPRSTDTQYF.

This clonotype turned up a few times. The chain recombines TRBV6-1 with TRBJ2-7; 10 positions agree with TRBD1. The CDR3 has 16 amino acids. Germline lookup yields CDR1 MNHNS and CDR2 SASEGT. The V segment lost 3 bases and the J segment 3 bases; nucleotides outside the gene matches: 8. The CDR3 DNA follows: TGTGCCAGCAGTGACCGAATGGGGACAGGGGACTACGAGCAGTACTTC. It yields the protein CASSDRMGTGDYEQYF.